Presented here are 7 T cell receptor beta chains from one specimen sequenced in a study of cytomegalovirus exposure and HLA in healthy donors. The primer mix had 60 Vbeta and 13 Jbeta primers. TCRdb keeps only in-frame clones here, not all; method: immunoSEQ multiplex PCR. The table has 150,000 to 200,000 clones, 75% seen once. Sequencing was done on a sample of PBMCs. The receptors stem from a male donor in good health and CMV-seronegative.

The chain couples TRBV7-3 to TRBJ2-1, with D maybe TRBD2 (6 bases). The CDR3 sequence is 15 residues long. The germline V gene encodes CDR1 SGHTA and CDR2 FQGTGA. V lost 3 bases to trimming and J lost 5 bases, with 14 bases between them. The CDR3 nucleotides are TGTGCCAGCAGCTTGGGGGGTTTAAATGACAATGAGCAGTTCTTC. It codes for CASSLGGLNDNEQFF.

This clone was observed once. The chain uses TRBV11-1 and TRBJ1-3, with D hard to call. V lost 5 bases, J lost 0 bases, and 8 bases lay in between. CDR3 length: 14 amino acids. Germline V CDR1 and CDR2: SGHAT, FQDESV (reference sequence). The CDR3 loop is CASSLRLSGNTIYF. DNA of the CDR3: TGTGCCAGCAGCCTGAGGCTCTCTGGAAACACCATATATTTT. Looking up the rest from reference TRBV11-1 and TRBJ1-3 gives the full variable domain: EAEVAQSPRYKITEKSQAVAFWCDPISGHATLYWYRQILGQGPELLVQFQDESVVDDSQLPKDRFSAERLKGVDSTLKIQPAELGDSAMYLCASSLRLSGNTIYFGEGSWLTVV.

The chain couples TRBV7-9 to TRBJ1-2, with D maybe TRBD1 (5 bases). Trimming removed 1 base at V and 5 bases at J, with 8 bases between. CDR3 length equals 13 residues. The V gene's germline CDR1 is SEHNR and CDR2 FQNEAQ (reference sequence). The CDR3 protein is CASSLGQGYGYTF. As DNA, the CDR3 is TGTGCCAGCAGCTTAGGGCAGGGATATGGCTACACCTTC.

This chain connects TRBV7-7 to TRBJ2-5, with D possibly being TRBD1 (6 bases). CDR1 and CDR2 (germline): SSHAT, FNYEAQ (reference sequence). V lost 6 bases, J lost 5 bases, and 13 bases lay in between. This CDR3 has 13 residues. CDR3 in amino acids: CASSFNRAETQYF. CDR3 DNA sequence: TGTGCCAGCAGTTTTAACAGGGCGGAGACCCAGTACTTC.

The chain couples TRBV7-3 to TRBJ1-6; D is unclear. The CDR3 spans 13 residues. Germline V gene lookup returns CDR1 SGHTA and CDR2 FQGTGA. Trimming pared 2 bases from V and 7 bases from J, leaving 6 bases between. The CDR3: CASSLSANSPLHF. CDR3 sequence (DNA): TGTGCCAGCAGCTTATCCGCGAATTCACCCCTCCACTTT.

The chain has TRBV19 and TRBJ2-5; a weak D match, TRBD2 (5 bases). CDR1 is LNHDA and CDR2 is SQIVND in the germline V gene (reference sequence). The V end lost 1 base, the J end lost 5 bases, and 11 bases lay between the germline ends. The CDR3 is made up of 14 amino acids. CDR3 protein: CASSIAGFAETQYF. The CDR3 region has the DNA TGTGCCAGTAGTATAGCGGGGTTTGCTGAGACCCAGTACTTC.

The V gene is TRBV9, the J gene TRBJ1-2, with TRBD1 matching 9 bases. V lost 4 bases and J lost 1; bases outside the gene matches: 11. CDR1 SGDLS and CDR2 YYNGEE come from the germline V gene. CDR3 length: 17 amino acids. This CDR3 is CASSLTGGTTGNYGYTF. DNA of the CDR3: TGTGCCAGCAGCCTCACAGGGGGCACGACGGGTAACTATGGCTACACCTTC.